The source of this TCR beta chain is a study of blood T cells in healthy people across ages. The germline V gene has CDR1 SGHVS and CDR2 FNYEAQ. V gave up 2 bases and J gave up 4 bases; unmatched junction bases: 4. This CDR3 spans 16 amino acids. A second about 7 to 12 cycle PCR used barcoded and J-beta primers. MiXCR, applied by TCRdb to the 5' RACE reads, yields one record per CDR3 protein. This repertoire shows around 700,000 distinct CDR3 sequences, just under 25% found once; its top ten account for roughly 9%. This clonotype has at least ten counts. This sample also appeared in a second study, on T cells of mothers and their children.

The source material was blood. The TCR originated in a boy younger than 18 in good health. The chain carries TRBV7-6 and TRBJ2-2; 10 nucleotides line up with TRBD1. This CDR3 is CASSLRGTGVTGELFF. DNA of the CDR3: TGTGCCAGCAGCTTAAGGGGGACAGGGGTCACCGGGGAGCTGTTTTTT.